This TCR beta chain was recovered during a study of cytomegalovirus exposure and HLA in healthy donors. The CDR3 extends over 15 amino acids. With V trimmed by 5 bases and J by 0 bases, 4 bases remained unmatched. From germline, CDR1 is SGHNT and CDR2 YENEEA. Study outcomes and limitations: Most of the TCR beta V segments (in an earlier analysis) were productive either about 90% or about 30% of the time. Within a later analysis, the majority of CMV-associated TCR beta chains appeared HLA-restricted.

This clone was seen only once. Its antigen is not identified. The primer mix had 60 Vbeta and 13 Jbeta primers. Produced via immunoSEQ multiplex PCR; TCRdb's table is partial and in-frame only. The data contain 100,000 or so clones, around 84% of them singletons. This chain joins TRBV11-3 and TRBJ2-1; 7 bases are a match to TRBD2. The clonotype originates from a woman aged 40 to 50 in good health and CMV-seropositive. Source material: PBMCs. CDR3 region: CASSPKRGSYNEQFF. The CDR3 nucleotides read TGTGCCAGCAGCCCAAAGCGGGGCTCCTACAATGAGCAGTTCTTC. The variable domain in full, completed from reference TRBV11-3 and TRBJ2-1, reads EAGVVQSPRYKIIEKKQPVAFWCNPISGHNTLYWYLQNLGQGPELLIRYENEEAVDDSQLPKDRFSAERLKGVDSTLKIQPAELGDSAVYLCASSPKRGSYNEQFFGPGTRLTVL.